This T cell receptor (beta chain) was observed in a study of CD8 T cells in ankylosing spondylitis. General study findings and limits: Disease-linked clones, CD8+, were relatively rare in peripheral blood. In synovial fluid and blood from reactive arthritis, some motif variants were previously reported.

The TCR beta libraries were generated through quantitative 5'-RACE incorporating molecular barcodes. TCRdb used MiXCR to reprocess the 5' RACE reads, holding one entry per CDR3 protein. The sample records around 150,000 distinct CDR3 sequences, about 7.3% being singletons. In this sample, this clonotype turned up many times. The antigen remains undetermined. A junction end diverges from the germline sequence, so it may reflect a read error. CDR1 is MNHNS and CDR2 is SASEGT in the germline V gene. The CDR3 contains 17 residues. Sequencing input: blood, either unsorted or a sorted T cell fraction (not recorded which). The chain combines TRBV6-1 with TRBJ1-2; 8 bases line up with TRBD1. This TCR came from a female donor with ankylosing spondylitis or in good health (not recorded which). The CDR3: CASSEGDRTHPRYGYTF. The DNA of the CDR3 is TGTGCCAGCAGCGAAGGGGACAGGACCCATCCGCGCTATGGCTACACCTTC.